The 21 T cell receptor beta chains below all came from one sample that was sequenced in a study of tumor-infiltrating lymphocytes in primary liver carcinoma. Co-extraction of both nucleic acids (RNA and DNA) used about 20-33 mg of unsorted bulk tissue. With roughly 540 ng total RNA as template and a constant-region primer, TCR beta cDNA was made. Investigators got TCR beta libraries out of three nested multiplex PCR rounds, done with slightly modified ARM-PCR. With TRBV1-TRBV30 forward primers and a C-beta reverse primer, the first two PCR rounds were run for about 10 cycles each. In TCRdb, the multiplex PCR reads were re-called with MiXCR into one record per CDR3 protein. The sample contains roughly 20,000 distinct CDR3 sequences, about 65% of which appear only once. Sequencing was performed on liver tumor tissue from sampling region 1. Described subset: tumor region T1, superior pole. The receptor source for this set is a man in his forties or fifties with primary liver carcinoma and hepatitis B virus infection.

On this clonotype: The junction departs from germline at one end; a sequencing error may be responsible. V usage is TRBV11-2 and J usage is TRBJ2-1; D not certain. Germline CDR1 SGHAT, CDR2 FQNNGV. The CDR3 has 14 amino acids. The CDR3 spells CASSLHRLVSELFF. Written as DNA, the CDR3 is TGTGCCAGCAGTTTACACCGGCTAGTTAGTGAGCTGTTCTTC.

V gene TRBV6-1 combines with J gene TRBJ1-1; 7 bases line up with TRBD1. The CDR3 is made up of 14 amino acids. Germline lookup yields CDR1 MNHNS and CDR2 SASEGT. V trimming: 9 bases; J trimming: 5 bases; junction bases outside the gene matches: 12. CDR3 amino acids: CASLRQGVVTEAFF. The CDR3 bases are TGTGCCAGTCTAAGACAGGGAGTTGTGACTGAAGCTTTCTTT.

There are many counts of this clonotype. This chain links TRBV11-2 with TRBJ2-2; no firm D call. This CDR3 is built from 12 residues. Trimming left V 1 base short and J 7 bases short, with 4 bases between. The germline CDR1 and CDR2 sequences are SGHAT and FQNNGV. In DNA, the CDR3 is TGTGCCAGCAGCTTAGTTTACGGGGAGCTGTTTTTT. This sequence encodes CASSLVYGELFF.

On this clonotype itself: No conserved phenylalanine or tryptophan is present at the end of the CDR3, so a read error is the likely explanation. The rearrangement joins TRBV4-3 to TRBJ2-7, with TRBD2 as a possible D gene (6 bases). The CDR3 has 15 amino acids. CDR1 is LGHNA, CDR2 YSLEER, per germline. CDR3 sequence: CTSSQDRETPYEQYL. The CDR3 nucleotides read TGCACCAGCAGCCAAGATCGGGAGACCCCCTACGAGCAGTACCTC.

This clonotype was seen at least ten times. The rearrangement uses TRBV10-3 and TRBJ2-1, with 7 bases identical to TRBD1. The germline V gene has CDR1 ENHRY and CDR2 SYGVKD. The CDR3 is 12 amino acids. The junction had 5 bases not matched to a gene; V was cut back by 10 bases and J by 5 bases. The CDR3, as DNA: TGTGCCAACCGGGACAGCAACAATGAGCAGTTCTTC. It yields the protein CANRDSNNEQFF.

This clonotype was seen just once. This chain links TRBV2 with TRBJ2-7; tentatively, D is TRBD2 (5 bases). CDR3 length: 13 residues. The V and J ends lost 10 bases and 4 bases respectively, with 17 bases between them. Germline lookup yields CDR1 SNHLY and CDR2 FYNNEI. The CDR3 loop reads CANGYGNWYEQYF. CDR3 DNA: TGTGCCAACGGCTACGGGAACTGGTACGAGCAGTACTTC.

Note on this clonotype: A much larger clone sits a single nucleotide away, making a read error possible. The chain recombines TRBV11-2 with TRBJ2-7, with D possibly being TRBD2 (5 bases). V was pared by 4 bases and J by 7 bases, with 20 bases between. Germline CDR1 and CDR2: SGHAT and FQNNGV. The CDR3 extends over 15 amino acids. CDR3 coding DNA: TGTGCCAGCAGCTCCCCCTTGGGGAGCTTCCGGGAGCAGTACTTC. Its protein product is CASSSPLGSFREQYF.

For this clonotype: The conserved final phenylalanine or tryptophan is absent from the CDR3, which likely points to a read error. The DNA is omitted, as the CDR3 cannot be located on it reliably, and the CDR3 follows TCRdb's listing. The J gene is TRBJ2-5, the V gene TRBV11-2. 13 amino acids form the CDR3, both terminal residues included. CDR1 is SGHAT and CDR2 is FQNNGV in the germline V gene. The CDR3 sequence is CASSLESGETQYY.

V and J are TRBV5-1 and TRBJ2-3; 8 bases agree with TRBD2. With V trimmed by 3 bases and J by 14 bases, 20 bases remained unmatched. CDR1 is SGHRS and CDR2 is YFSETQ in the germline V gene. The CDR3 covers 16 residues. The CDR3 DNA follows: TGCGCCAGCAGCTGGGGAGCGGGGGATTGGGGAGATGCGCGGTATTTT. Amino acid sequence: CASSWGAGDWGDARYF.

Turning to this clonotype: One end of the junction varies from germline; a read error may be responsible. This chain uses TRBV11-2 with TRBJ2-5, with D perhaps TRBD2 (6 bases). The CDR3 runs to 16 residues. Germline V CDR1 and CDR2: SGHAT, FQNNGV. CDR3 protein: CAGSRSPGGVKETQYF. The CDR3 DNA reads TGTGCCGGCAGCCGATCTCCTGGCGGGGTGAAAGAGACCCAGTACTTC.

The rearrangement joins TRBV20-1 to TRBJ2-5, with TRBD1 matching 7 bases. CDR1 DFQATT and CDR2 SNEGSKA come from the germline V gene (reference sequence). The CDR3 totals 15 residues. J gave up 4 bases and V 5 bases, and 13 bases lay outside the gene matches. In nucleotides, the CDR3 is TGCAGTGCTGACAGGGTCAAGGGAAGGGCAGAGACCCAGTACTTC. It yields the protein CSADRVKGRAETQYF.

This chain joins TRBV19 and TRBJ2-1; D unclear. CDR1 is LNHDA, CDR2 SQIVND, per germline (reference sequence). Trimming took off 1 base at V and 4 bases at J, with 14 bases between the two ends. The CDR3 has 16 amino acids. CDR3: CASSIGSGGCYNEQFF. CDR3 sequence (DNA): TGTGCCAGTAGTATAGGCTCTGGTGGGTGTTACAATGAGCAGTTCTTC.

Comments on this clonotype: At one end, the junction sequence differs from germline, possibly due to a read error. The chain joins TRBV12-3 or TRBV12-4 to TRBJ2-1, with 8 bases identical to TRBD1. There are 18 residues in the CDR3. This CDR3 is CTSSFLAGGRHFNNEQFF. DNA for the CDR3: TGTACCAGCAGTTTTCTGGCAGGGGGCCGGCATTTCAATAATGAGCAGTTCTTC.

As concerns this clonotype: This may stem from a read error, because a much larger clone lies one nucleotide away. The CDR3 spells CASSLPGRGPDMQYF. Written as DNA, the CDR3 is TGTGCCAGCAGCTTACCCGGACGGGGGCCGGATATGCAATATTTT. The V gene is TRBV11-2, the J gene TRBJ2-3; D is tentatively TRBD1 or TRBD2 (6 bases each). Trimming shortened V by 2 bases and J by 15 bases, and 24 bases separated the two germline ends. This CDR3 spans 15 amino acids. Per the germline V gene, CDR1 is SGHAT and CDR2 is FQNNGV.

Concerning this clonotype: One end of the junction is discordant with germline, which a read error may explain. The chain combines TRBV4-2 with TRBJ1-1; the match to TRBD1 covers 7 bases. This CDR3 spans 17 amino acids. CDR1 is LGHNA, CDR2 YNFKEQ, per germline. The CDR3 DNA reads TGTGCCATCAGCCAAGAGTATAGACAGGGTTTTTGGACCGAAGCTTTCTTT. It yields the protein CAISQEYRQGFWTEAFF.

A remark on this clonotype: This is likely a read error, given that the CDR3 carries no conserved phenylalanine or tryptophan at its end. This sequence joins TRBV5-1 and TRBJ2-1; D unresolved. Germline-derived CDR1 and CDR2 are SGHRS and YFSETQ. The CDR3 has 13 residues. DNA for the CDR3: TGCGCCGGCAGCTTGATGACTTTCAATGAGCAGTTCTTA. This gives the protein CAGSLMTFNEQFL.

Concerning this clonotype itself: The junction differs from germline at one of its ends, possibly a read error. The rearrangement links TRBV11-2 to TRBJ1-4; D unclear. The CDR3 sequence is 16 residues long. Per germline, CDR1 SGHAT and CDR2 FQNNGV. Written as DNA, the CDR3 is TGTGCCTGCAGCAAGACGCCAAGAAGAACAAATGAAAAACTGTTTTTT. As protein: CACSKTPRRTNEKLFF. Together with reference TRBV11-2 and TRBJ1-4, the CDR3 gives the full variable domain: EAGVAQSPRYKIIEKRQSVAFWCNPISGHATLYWYQQILGQGPKLLIQFQNNGVVDDSQLPKDRFSAERLKGVDSTLKIQPAKLEDSAVYLCACSKTPRRTNEKLFFGSGTQLSVL.

Points on this clonotype: A read error may produce the germline difference seen at one junction end. The rearrangement uses TRBV11-2 and TRBJ2-1; D not certain. The CDR3 is 16 residues long. CDR1 is SGHAT, CDR2 FQNNGV, per germline. The CDR3 region is CAISSELVVNYNGQFF. CDR3 coding DNA: TGTGCCATCAGCTCAGAGTTGGTTGTTAACTACAATGGGCAGTTCTTC. Full variable domain (outside the CDR3, taken from reference TRBV11-2 and TRBJ2-1): EAGVAQSPRYKIIEKRQSVAFWCNPISGHATLYWYQQILGQGPKLLIQFQNNGVVDDSQLPKDRFSAERLKGVDSTLKIQPAKLEDSAVYLCAISSELVVNYNGQFFGPGTRLTVL.

The rearrangement joins TRBV6-2 or TRBV6-3 to TRBJ2-1; D not certain. V was trimmed by 8 bases and J by 8 bases, leaving 19 bases between them. The CDR3 sequence is 14 residues long. Germline-derived CDR1 and CDR2 are MNHEY and SVGEGT. In nucleotides, the CDR3 is TGTGCCAGCTGGGCCAGCAGTCGGTGGGATGAGCAGTTCTTC. Its protein product is CASWASSRWDEQFF.

In its sample, this clonotype was seen many times. The chain couples TRBV11-2 to TRBJ2-1; tentative D call: TRBD2 (6 bases). V shed 3 bases and J shed 6 bases, with 15 bases lying between them. CDR1 and CDR2 (germline): SGHAT, FQNNGV. The CDR3 spans 15 residues. In DNA form, the CDR3 reads TGTGCCAGCAGCTTGGAGGGTTTGGCCCCCAATGAGCAGTTCTTC. Protein product: CASSLEGLAPNEQFF.

This clonotype was counted a single time. The junction differs from germline at one of its ends, possibly a read error. V usage is TRBV5-1 and J usage is TRBJ2-3, with 8 bases that match TRBD2. The CDR3 sequence is 16 residues long. Germline V gene sequence: CDR1 SGHRS, CDR2 YFSETQ. CDR3 protein: CASSLGAGEWGDRQYF. The CDR3 DNA sequence: TGTGCCAGCAGCTTGGGAGCGGGGGAATGGGGAGATAGGCAGTATTTT. Filled out from reference TRBV5-1 and TRBJ2-3, the complete variable domain reads KAGVTQTPRYLIKTRGQQVTLSCSPISGHRSVSWYQQTPGQGLQFLFEYFSETQRNKGNFPGRFSGRQFSNSRSEMNVSTLELGDSALYLCASSLGAGEWGDRQYFGPGTRLTVL.